The 30 T cell receptor beta chains below were found in one sample sequenced in a study of cytomegalovirus exposure and HLA in healthy donors. Primers: 60 Vbeta forward and 13 Jbeta reverse. Libraries were prepared by immunoSEQ multiplex PCR; TCRdb keeps only in-frame clonotypes and omits some of them. The profile shows about 120,000 clones, roughly 60% of them singletons. The sample consisted of PBMCs. Receptors were obtained from a man in his forties or fifties in good health and CMV-seropositive.

The V gene is TRBV21-1, the J gene TRBJ2-2; the listed D gene, TRBD1, was not tested against the DNA. TRBV21-1 is listed as a pseudogene. This CDR3 spans 20 amino acids. CDR3: CASRVSYSEDSPRNTGELFF. CDR3 sequence (DNA): TGTGCCAGTAGAGTTTCATACTCTGAGGACAGCCCGAGGAACACCGGGGAGCTGTTTTTT.

This chain joins TRBV30 and TRBJ1-1; possible D gene TRBD1, 6 bases. Germline CDR1 reads GTSNPN; CDR2 reads SVGIG (reference sequence). Trimming shortened V by 3 bases and J by 3 bases, and 23 bases separated the two germline ends. This CDR3 comprises 17 residues. DNA of the CDR3: TGTGCCTGGAGAAGGGGGACTACCCCCACTGAGGACACTGAAGCTTTCTTT. Amino acids: CAWRRGTTPTEDTEAFF.

The chain links TRBV4-1 to TRBJ2-1; 8 nucleotides agree with TRBD1. CDR1 and CDR2 from the germline V gene are MGHRA and YSYEKL. CDR3 length equals 12 residues. J was trimmed by 15 bases and V by 4 bases; bases with no gene match: 8. The CDR3 here is CASSPTGGRPFF. In DNA, the CDR3 is TGCGCCAGCAGCCCTACAGGGGGGAGGCCGTTCTTC.

V is TRBV6-6 and J is TRBJ2-2, with D possibly TRBD2 on 6 matching bases. CDR3 length: 15 residues. Germline CDR1 MNHNY, CDR2 SVGAGI (reference sequence). V dropped 6 bases and J dropped 3 bases, with 14 bases sitting between them. The CDR3 region is CASSYGDWYTGELFF. In DNA form, the CDR3 reads TGTGCCAGCAGCTACGGGGACTGGTACACCGGGGAGCTGTTTTTT.

This clone was observed once. This chain connects TRBV7-9 to TRBJ2-1; 7 bases line up with TRBD1. After removal of 5 bases from V and 2 bases from J, the junction contained 9 bases not matched to a gene. CDR1 is SEHNR, CDR2 FQNEAQ, per germline (reference sequence). The CDR3 spans 16 residues. The CDR3, as DNA: TGTGCCAGCAGCCGGGCCCGGGACAGCGCCTACAATGAGCAGTTCTTC. Translated: CASSRARDSAYNEQFF.

This chain uses TRBV5-1 with TRBJ2-1, with D uncertain. The V and J ends lost 0 bases and 0 bases respectively, with 10 bases between them. The CDR3 has 16 amino acids. In germline, CDR1 is SGHRS, CDR2 YFSETQ. The CDR3 nucleotides are TGCGCCAGCAGCTTGGTTGGAACAGACTCCTACAATGAGCAGTTCTTC. Its translation: CASSLVGTDSYNEQFF.

The chain is built from TRBV6-1 and TRBJ2-7; D remains ambiguous. The germline gives CDR1 MNHNS, CDR2 SASEGT. CDR3 length: 13 amino acids. Trimming took off 1 base at V and 0 bases at J, with 4 bases between the two ends. The CDR3 spells CASSEVSSYEQYF. The CDR3 nucleotides read TGTGCCAGCAGTGAAGTTAGCTCCTACGAGCAGTACTTC.

The rearrangement uses TRBV5-1 and TRBJ2-5; the D gene is possibly TRBD2 (7 bases). The CDR3 has 14 residues. V dropped 4 bases and J dropped 3 bases, with 13 bases sitting between them. Germline V gene data show CDR1 as SGHRS and CDR2 as YFSETQ. CDR3 nucleotides: TGCGCCAGCAGCCGATGGGGGGGCGAAGAGACCCAGTACTTC. Protein: CASSRWGGEETQYF.

This chain links TRBV18 with TRBJ2-7; 12 nucleotides align to TRBD2. The CDR3 runs to 17 residues. V was clipped by 1 base and J by 6 bases; unmatched bases: 10. From germline, CDR1 is KGHSH and CDR2 LQKENI. This chain's CDR3 is CASSPLVASGGASEQYF. The CDR3 bases are TGTGCCAGCTCACCACTCGTGGCTAGCGGGGGGGCCTCCGAGCAGTACTTC.

V usage is TRBV10-3 and J usage is TRBJ2-7, with 10 bases that match TRBD2. Germline V gene sequence: CDR1 ENHRY, CDR2 SYGVKD. The length of the CDR3 is 12 residues. V shed 7 bases and J 6 bases; nucleotides not matched to a gene: 3. CDR3 in amino acids: CAIKREGSEQYF. The CDR3 bases are TGTGCCATCAAGCGGGAGGGCTCCGAGCAGTACTTC.

The chain combines TRBV4-3 with TRBJ1-2, with unresolved D. The CDR3 consists of 14 residues. The ends were cut back, 1 base at V and 8 bases at J, with 14 bases in the middle. The germline V gene has CDR1 LGHNA and CDR2 YSLEER. The CDR3 nucleotides are TGCGCCAGCAGCCAAGTTGGCCCTTCGAGGGGCTACACCTTC. Amino acids: CASSQVGPSRGYTF.

The genes are TRBV6-5 and TRBJ1-1; D call uncertain. The V and J ends lost 4 bases and 7 bases respectively, with 19 bases between them. The germline CDR1 and CDR2 sequences are MNHEY and SVGAGI. The CDR3 contains 15 residues. The CDR3 reads CASSSPESGRDEAFF. CDR3 bases: TGTGCCAGCAGTTCCCCTGAGTCAGGCCGTGATGAAGCTTTCTTT.

This sequence joins TRBV7-2 and TRBJ1-1; tentative D call: TRBD1 (5 bases). Trimming cost V 2 bases and J 5 bases, with 21 bases left between them. The CDR3 runs 17 residues. Germline CDR1 is SGHTA and CDR2 is FQGNSA. The CDR3 loop reads CASSLSLSDSMRTEAFF. For the CDR3, the DNA is TGTGCCAGCAGCTTAAGCTTGTCCGACAGTATGAGGACTGAAGCTTTCTTT.

The chain carries TRBV2 and TRBJ1-6; 9 bases fit TRBD1. V shed 2 bases and J 9 bases; nucleotides not matched to a gene: 2. Germline lookup yields CDR1 SNHLY and CDR2 FYNNEI. This CDR3 comprises 14 residues. The CDR3 nucleotides are TGTGCCAGCAGTGAACACAGGGGGCCTTCACCCCTCCACTTT. Protein sequence: CASSEHRGPSPLHF.

V is TRBV6-1 and J is TRBJ1-1, with 9 bases lining up with TRBD1. The CDR3 consists of 13 residues. Trimming took 6 bases from V and 4 from J; bases not matched to a gene: 3. Looked up from germline, CDR1 is MNHNS and CDR2 is SASEGT. The DNA of the CDR3 is TGTGCCAGCAGACAGGGGGCTATCACTGAAGCTTTCTTT. Amino acids: CASRQGAITEAFF.

The CDR3 is CAISESLSGNTGELFF. In nucleotides, the CDR3 is TGTGCCATCAGTGAAAGCCTTTCCGGGAACACCGGGGAGCTGTTTTTT. This sequence joins TRBV10-3 and TRBJ2-2; no reliable D call. In germline, CDR1 is ENHRY, CDR2 SYGVKD. The length of the CDR3 is 16 residues. V was shortened by 3 bases and J by 1 base, with 12 bases between the two germline ends.

The rearrangement links TRBV30 to TRBJ1-3; the D is unclear. This CDR3 region has 15 residues. Per the germline V gene, CDR1 is GTSNPN and CDR2 is SVGIG (reference sequence). V lost 1 base to trimming and J lost 2 bases, with 12 bases between them. The DNA for the CDR3 is TGTGCCTGGAGTGCGGAGGATTGGGCTGGAAACACCATATATTTT. Translated, it gives CAWSAEDWAGNTIYF.

This sequence joins TRBV28 and TRBJ2-7; 10 nucleotides align to TRBD1. The V gene's germline CDR1 is MDHEN and CDR2 SYDVKM. The CDR3 sequence is 14 residues long. Trimming cost V 5 bases and J 8 bases; bases outside gene matches: 9. The CDR3 DNA sequence: TGTGCCAGCAGTACACCGGGACAGGGGTCTAAGCAGTACTTC. Amino acid sequence: CASSTPGQGSKQYF.

V usage is TRBV9 and J usage is TRBJ2-5; 12 bases agree with TRBD2. The CDR3 is 18 amino acids. The V gene's germline CDR1 is SGDLS and CDR2 YYNGEE. The V segment lost 4 bases and the J segment 1 base; nucleotides outside the gene matches: 11. CDR3 region: CASSISTSGSPSQETQYF. The CDR3 DNA sequence: TGTGCCAGCAGCATATCGACTAGCGGGAGTCCCAGCCAAGAGACCCAGTACTTC. Full variable domain (missing parts from reference TRBV9 and TRBJ2-5): DSGVTQTPKHLITATGQRVTLRCSPRSGDLSVYWYQQSLDQGLQFLIQYYNGEERAKGNILERFSAQQFPDLHSELNLSSLELGDSALYFCASSISTSGSPSQETQYFGPGTRLLVL.

V gene TRBV11-2 combines with J gene TRBJ2-3, with 8 nucleotides matching TRBD2. The V gene's germline CDR1 is SGHAT and CDR2 FQNNGV. The CDR3 contains 15 residues. V shed 3 bases and J 0 bases; nucleotides not matched to a gene: 2. CDR3 protein: CASSFTSGSTDTQYF. The DNA of the CDR3 is TGTGCCAGCAGCTTCACTAGCGGCAGCACAGATACGCAGTATTTT.

This sequence joins TRBV4-2 and TRBJ2-7; 7 bases are a match to TRBD2. The CDR3 has 18 amino acids. J was trimmed by 1 base and V by 0 bases; bases with no gene match: 12. Per the germline V gene, CDR1 is LGHNA and CDR2 is YNFKEQ. CDR3 sequence: CASSQDLGVSGFSYEQYF. The CDR3 DNA reads TGTGCCAGCAGCCAAGATTTGGGGGTTAGCGGGTTTTCCTACGAGCAGTACTTC.

The chain combines TRBV6-6 with TRBJ2-3; D ambiguous. Trimming stripped 4 bases from V and 6 bases from J, with 8 bases between. Germline V gene lookup returns CDR1 MNHNY and CDR2 SVGAGI (reference sequence). The CDR3 loop spans 12 amino acids. CDR3 loop: CASSFPLDTQYF. The CDR3 region has the DNA TGTGCCAGCAGTTTCCCTCTGGATACGCAGTATTTT.

The DNA of the CDR3 is TGTGCCAGCAGCTTAGGGGGGACTCAGGCCGAGCAGTACTTC. Translating it yields CASSLGGTQAEQYF. J is TRBJ2-7 and V is TRBV7-9, with D perhaps matching TRBD2 (6 bases). Trimming shortened V by 1 base and J by 6 bases, and 13 bases separated the two germline ends. The germline V gene has CDR1 SEHNR and CDR2 FQNEAQ (reference sequence). The CDR3 covers 14 residues. Complete variable domain (other parts from reference TRBV7-9 and TRBJ2-7): DTGVSQNPRHKITKRGQNVTFRCDPISEHNRLYWYRQTLGQGPEFLTYFQNEAQLEKSRLLSDRFSAERPKGSFSTLEIQRTEQGDSAMYLCASSLGGTQAEQYFGPGTRLTVT.

This clone was detected only once. The genes are TRBV10-3 and TRBJ2-7; 10 bases agree with TRBD2. Germline trimming cut 4 bases from V and 3 bases from J; bases unmatched to any gene: 3. This CDR3 has 14 residues. Looked up from germline, CDR1 is ENHRY and CDR2 is SYGVKD. The CDR3 region is CAISVLAGDYEQYF. CDR3 coding DNA: TGTGCCATCAGTGTGCTAGCGGGAGACTACGAGCAGTACTTC.

This clone was detected a few times. The chain combines TRBV7-9 with TRBJ2-7; a weak D match, TRBD2 (6 bases). Germline lookup yields CDR1 SEHNR and CDR2 FQNEAQ (reference sequence). Trimming stripped 1 base from V and 3 bases from J, with 13 bases between. This CDR3 is 15 amino acids long. Written as DNA, the CDR3 is TGTGCCAGCAGCTTAGACGGAGGGGCCATCTACGAGCAGTACTTC. It encodes CASSLDGGAIYEQYF.

For this clone: The same CDR3 arises from other DNA sequences in this sample as well. This chain connects TRBV6-1 to TRBJ1-5; no reliable D call. Germline-derived CDR1 and CDR2 are MNHNS and SASEGT. The CDR3 length is 16 residues. Deletions cut 0 bases from V and 11 bases from J, with 20 bases between. Here the CDR3 reads CASSEAPTKFRGAQHF. The CDR3 coding sequence is TGTGCCAGCAGTGAAGCCCCGACGAAGTTCCGGGGAGCCCAGCATTTT.

This chain joins TRBV7-3 and TRBJ1-3; D not certain. The V gene lost 2 bases and the J gene lost 1 base, with 9 bases spanning the gap. CDR3 size: 15 residues. Germline assignment: CDR1 SGHTA and CDR2 FQGTGA. CDR3 amino acids: CASSLGGGSGNTIYF. In nucleotides, the CDR3 is TGTGCCAGCAGCTTAGGAGGAGGGTCTGGAAACACCATATATTTT. Supplemented by reference TRBV7-3 and TRBJ1-3, the full variable domain reads GAGVSQTPSNKVTEKGKYVELRCDPISGHTALYWYRQSLGQGPEFLIYFQGTGAADDSGLPNDRFFAVRPEGSVSTLKIQRTERGDSAVYLCASSLGGGSGNTIYFGEGSWLTVV.

In its sample, this clone was seen a few times. The rearrangement links TRBV5-1 to TRBJ2-1; 7 bases match TRBD1. The CDR3 loop spans 15 amino acids. CDR1 and CDR2 (germline): SGHRS, YFSETQ. V gave up 5 bases and J gave up 4 bases; unmatched junction bases: 9. The chain's CDR3 is CASRAQGTRYNEQFF. Written as DNA, the CDR3 is TGCGCCAGCAGGGCACAGGGGACCAGATACAATGAGCAGTTCTTC.

The V gene is TRBV7-2, the J gene TRBJ2-7, with 7 nucleotides matching TRBD2. V was clipped by 5 bases and J by 3 bases; unmatched bases: 1. Germline values: CDR1 SGHTA, CDR2 FQGNSA. This CDR3 contains 12 residues. CDR3 amino acids: CASSPGGYEQYF. The CDR3 DNA reads TGTGCCAGCAGCCCGGGAGGCTACGAGCAGTACTTC.

The chain has TRBV27 and TRBJ1-2; 8 bases line up with TRBD1. V lost 5 bases and J lost 4; bases outside the gene matches: 9. Germline CDR1 MNHEY, CDR2 SMNVEV (reference sequence). The CDR3 has 15 amino acids. CDR3 in amino acids: CASSPRSGQAYGYTF. CDR3 DNA: TGTGCCAGCAGTCCCCGCTCGGGACAGGCCTATGGCTACACCTTC.